The rows below give T cell receptor beta chains drawn from one sample of a study of OX40 agonist ivuxolimab in advanced cancers. The assay was immunoSEQ multiplex PCR, and TCRdb's table has in-frame clones only and misses some. This sample yields about 77,000 clones, of which 80% to 90% are seen a single time; about 0.71% belongs to the top ten. The specimen comprised CD4+ or CD8+ T cells sorted from blood, sampled in a trial of the OX40 agonist ivuxolimab. Every receptor here comes from an adult with an advanced solid tumor such as melanoma, head and neck, liver or kidney cancer. The CDR3 runs from the conserved cysteine through the conserved F or W. A D gene is named only where the DNA matches it firmly. Size values are once, few and many counts, or a class for expanded clones, and some rows have none.

V gene	clone size	D gene	J gene	CDR3 protein	CDR3 DNA
TRBV27	few	TRBD1	TRBJ2-7	CASSPGTGRSSYEQYF	TGTGCCAGCAGTCCAGGGACAGGGAGGAGCTCCTACGAGCAGTACTTC
TRBV18	NA	TRBD2	TRBJ2-7	CASSPGTSVYEQYF	TGTGCCAGCTCACCGGGGACTAGCGTCTACGAGCAGTACTTC
TRBV29-1	NA	TRBD1	TRBJ2-5	CSVDTGGQETQYF	TGCAGCGTTGATACAGGGGGGCAAGAGACCCAGTACTTC
TRBV5-5	NA	NA	TRBJ1-4	CASSLARGAAEEKLFF	TGTGCCAGCAGCTTGGCCCGGGGGGCCGCGGAGGAGAAACTGTTTTTT
TRBV5-1	few	NA	TRBJ1-5	CASSPGGVNNQPQHF	TGCGCCAGCAGCCCCGGAGGGGTCAACAATCAGCCCCAGCATTTT
TRBV11-2	NA	NA	TRBJ1-1	CASSPYPTTEAFF	TGTGCCAGCAGCCCTTACCCGACAACTGAAGCTTTCTTT
TRBV6-1	NA	NA	TRBJ1-2	CASSEVGSYGYTF	TGTGCCAGCAGTGAAGTGGGAAGCTATGGCTACACCTTC
TRBV6-5	NA	NA	TRBJ2-6	CASSYSFSGANVLTF	TGTGCCAGCAGTTACTCCTTCTCTGGGGCCAACGTCCTGACTTTC
TRBV19	NA	NA	TRBJ2-3	CASRPRGGEDTQYF	TGTGCCAGTAGGCCCAGGGGCGGAGAAGATACGCAGTATTTT
TRBV7-8	once	NA	TRBJ2-7	CASSLATRMDSSHEQYF	TGTGCCAGCAGCTTAGCGACCAGAATGGACAGTTCCCACGAGCAGTACTTC
TRBV10-3	few	NA	TRBJ1-2	CAISESSWSGYTF	TGTGCCATCAGTGAGTCCTCATGGTCGGGCTACACCTTC
TRBV7-9	few	NA	TRBJ2-1	CASSLDYREQFF	TGTGCCAGCAGCTTGGACTACAGGGAGCAGTTCTTC
TRBV5-1	NA	TRBD1	TRBJ2-5	CASSLTGAEETQYF	TGCGCCAGCAGCTTGACAGGGGCGGAAGAGACCCAGTACTTC
TRBV10-3	NA	TRBD2	TRBJ2-5	CAISEREGETQYF	TGTGCCATCAGTGAGCGGGAGGGGGAGACCCAGTACTTC
TRBV27	NA	NA	TRBJ2-2	CASRPPAGVNTGELFF	TGTGCCAGCAGACCCCCCGCCGGGGTAAACACCGGGGAGCTGTTTTTT
TRBV5-6	once	TRBD1	TRBJ1-2	CASSLVNYGQGANYGYTF	TGTGCCAGCAGCTTGGTTAACTATGGACAGGGGGCTAATTATGGCTACACCTTC
TRBV7-2	NA	TRBD2	TRBJ2-7	CASSQTSGVYEQYF	TGTGCCAGCTCCCAGACTAGCGGAGTATACGAGCAGTACTTC
TRBV10-3	NA	TRBD1	TRBJ2-1	CAISGGQGGGSEQFF	TGTGCCATCAGTGGGGGACAGGGGGGAGGAAGTGAGCAGTTCTTC
TRBV19	NA	NA	TRBJ1-5	CASTPRERYSNQPQHF	TGTGCCAGTACCCCCCGCGAGCGGTATAGCAATCAGCCCCAGCATTTT
TRBV5-4	NA	NA	TRBJ2-2	CASSGGSGRGTGELFF	TGTGCCAGCAGCGGGGGGTCTGGTAGAGGCACCGGGGAGCTGTTTTTT
TRBV5-1	NA	NA	TRBJ1-2	CASSFEGEYGYTF	TGCGCCAGCAGCTTCGAGGGAGAATACGGCTACACCTTC
TRBV28	NA	TRBD1	TRBJ2-5	CASSSRTGLKETQYF	TGTGCCAGCAGTTCGAGGACAGGGCTTAAAGAGACCCAGTACTTC
TRBV5-1	NA	NA	TRBJ2-5	CASRIGGSEETQYF	TGCGCCAGCCGCATCGGGGGCTCGGAAGAGACCCAGTACTTC
TRBV18	NA	TRBD1	TRBJ1-4	CASSLGTGRNEKLFF	TGTGCCAGCTCACTCGGGACAGGTCGAAATGAAAAACTGTTTTTT
TRBV29-1	NA	NA	TRBJ1-1	CSASRMGGGNTEAFF	TGCAGCGCCTCCCGAATGGGGGGAGGGAACACTGAAGCTTTCTTT
TRBV7-6	NA	TRBD2	TRBJ2-5	CASSLWASGGEETQYF	TGTGCCAGCAGCTTATGGGCTAGCGGGGGCGAAGAGACCCAGTACTTC
TRBV11-2	NA	NA	TRBJ2-1	CASSSGRGDNEQFF	TGTGCCAGCAGCTCCGGCAGGGGAGACAATGAGCAGTTCTTC
TRBV19	NA	NA	TRBJ2-1	CASSYGGDEQFF	TGTGCCAGTAGTTACGGGGGTGATGAGCAGTTCTTC
TRBV2	NA	TRBD1	TRBJ1-5	CASSGTGGEQPQHF	TGTGCCAGCAGTGGGACAGGGGGCGAGCAGCCCCAGCATTTT
TRBV7-2	NA	NA	TRBJ1-5	CASSLEGQGGQPQHF	TGTGCCAGCAGCTTAGAAGGCCAGGGTGGACAGCCCCAGCATTTT
TRBV7-9	NA	TRBD2	TRBJ2-7	CASSLGAAGDTRKQYF	TGTGCCAGCAGCTTAGGGGCAGCGGGAGATACCAGAAAGCAGTACTTC
TRBV6-5	NA	NA	TRBJ2-6	CASSADSSGANVLTF	TGTGCCAGCAGCGCAGACAGCTCTGGGGCCAACGTCCTGACTTTC
TRBV7-6	NA	TRBD1	TRBJ1-2	CASSSGTGSSPYGYTF	TGTGCCAGCAGCTCAGGGACAGGGAGTTCCCCCTATGGCTACACCTTC
TRBV11-2	NA	NA	TRBJ1-2	CASSLRPGTNYGYTF	TGTGCCAGCAGCCTTAGACCAGGGACTAACTATGGCTACACCTTC
TRBV6-1	once	TRBD1	TRBJ1-5	CASSEARTGVWSNQPQHF	TGTGCCAGCAGTGAAGCGAGGACAGGGGTGTGGAGCAATCAGCCCCAGCATTTT
TRBV7-2	NA	NA	TRBJ1-5	CASSPGGPGNQPQHF	TGTGCCAGCAGCCCCGGCGGACCAGGCAATCAGCCCCAGCATTTT
TRBV5-1	NA	TRBD1	TRBJ2-3	CASGQGGSDTQYF	TGCGCCAGCGGACAGGGAGGATCAGATACGCAGTATTTT
TRBV10-3	NA	TRBD2	TRBJ2-7	CASHGGDSPEQYF	TGTGCCTCCCATGGGGGGGACTCTCCCGAGCAGTACTTC
TRBV2	medium-sized	TRBD1	TRBJ1-2	CASREWARQGAGGYTF	TGTGCCAGCCGAGAGTGGGCGCGACAGGGGGCGGGTGGCTACACCTTC
TRBV10-2	NA	TRBD1	TRBJ1-2	CASSSSGQAFNYGYTF	TGCGCCAGCAGTTCCTCCGGACAGGCCTTTAACTATGGCTACACCTTC
TRBV11-3	NA	NA	TRBJ1-3	CASSLDLRGVYSGNTIYF	TGTGCCAGCAGCTTAGATTTGCGTGGAGTATACTCTGGAAACACCATATATTTT
TRBV5-3	NA	TRBD2	TRBJ2-5	CARKLRDSGAEETQYF	TGTGCCAGAAAATTACGGGATAGCGGGGCCGAAGAGACCCAGTACTTC
TRBV2	NA	TRBD2	TRBJ2-5	CASSLRGLAGETQYF	TGTGCCAGCAGCCTACGGGGACTAGCGGGGGAGACCCAGTACTTC
TRBV2	NA	NA	TRBJ1-1	CASRQGLNTEAFF	TGTGCCAGCAGACAGGGTTTGAACACTGAAGCTTTCTTT
TRBV30	NA	NA	TRBJ2-2	CAWSDLWSTGELFF	TGTGCCTGGAGTGATCTCTGGAGCACCGGGGAGCTGTTTTTT
TRBV27	NA	TRBD1	TRBJ1-6	CASSLSGTVQTLHF	TGTGCCAGCAGTTTATCTGGGACAGTACAGACCCTCCACTTT
TRBV10-3	NA	NA	TRBJ1-5	CAISDFADSNQPQHF	TGTGCCATCAGTGATTTTGCGGACAGCAATCAGCCCCAGCATTTT
TRBV4-2	once	TRBD2	TRBJ2-3	CASSQPTSGAGDTQYF	TGTGCCAGCAGCCAGCCTACTAGCGGGGCAGGCGATACGCAGTATTTT
TRBV20-1	NA	NA	TRBJ2-1	CSASAPNEQFF	TGCAGTGCTAGTGCCCCCAATGAGCAGTTCTTC
TRBV5-1	NA	NA	TRBJ2-5	CASSLRTDGETQYF	TGCGCCAGCAGCTTGCGAACTGACGGGGAGACCCAGTACTTC
TRBV28	NA	NA	TRBJ1-1	CASSLGGLPEAFF	TGTGCCAGCAGTCTCGGAGGGTTACCTGAAGCTTTCTTT
TRBV7-2	NA	NA	TRBJ1-1	CASSLTGFEAFF	TGTGCCAGCAGCCTCACCGGGTTTGAAGCTTTCTTT
TRBV6-6	NA	TRBD1	TRBJ2-7	CASSRTGRGEQYF	TGTGCCAGCAGCCGGACAGGGCGTGGGGAGCAGTACTTC
TRBV27	NA	NA	TRBJ2-6	CASTVSSGANVLTF	TGTGCCAGCACCGTTTCCTCTGGGGCCAACGTCCTGACTTTC
TRBV6-1	NA	NA	TRBJ1-4	CASSPRGTNEKLFF	TGTGCCAGCAGTCCCCGGGGAACTAATGAAAAACTGTTTTTT
TRBV5-4	NA	TRBD1	TRBJ1-2	CASLDRGRPYGYTF	TGTGCCAGTTTAGACAGGGGGCGCCCCTATGGCTACACCTTC
TRBV5-4	NA	NA	TRBJ2-1	CASSLLQGNEQFF	TGTGCCAGCAGCTTGCTCCAGGGCAATGAGCAGTTCTTC
TRBV6-1	once	NA	TRBJ1-1	CASRKGTEAFF	TGTGCCAGCAGGAAGGGCACTGAAGCTTTCTTT
TRBV9	NA	TRBD1	TRBJ2-5	CASSPRQGWGQETQYF	TGTGCCAGCAGCCCTCGACAGGGTTGGGGCCAAGAGACCCAGTACTTC
TRBV6-6	NA	TRBD1	TRBJ1-2	CASSQQGANYGYTF	TGTGCCAGCAGTCAACAGGGGGCCAACTATGGCTACACCTTC